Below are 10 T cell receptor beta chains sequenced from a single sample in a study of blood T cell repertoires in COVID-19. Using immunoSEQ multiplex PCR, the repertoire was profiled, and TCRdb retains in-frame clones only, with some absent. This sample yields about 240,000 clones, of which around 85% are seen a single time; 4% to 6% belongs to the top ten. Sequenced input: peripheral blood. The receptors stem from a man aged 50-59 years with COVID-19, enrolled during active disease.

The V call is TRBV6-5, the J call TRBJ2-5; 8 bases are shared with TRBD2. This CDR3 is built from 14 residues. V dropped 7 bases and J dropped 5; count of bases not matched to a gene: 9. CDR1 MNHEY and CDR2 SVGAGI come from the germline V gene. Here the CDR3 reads CASMRGEGAETQYF. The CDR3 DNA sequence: TGTGCCAGCATGCGGGGGGAGGGTGCGGAGACCCAGTACTTC.

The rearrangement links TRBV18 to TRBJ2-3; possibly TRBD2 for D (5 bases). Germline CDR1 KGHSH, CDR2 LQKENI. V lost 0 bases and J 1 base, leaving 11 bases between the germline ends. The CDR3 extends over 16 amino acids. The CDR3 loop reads CASSPPGRGRTDTQYF. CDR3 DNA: TGTGCCAGCTCACCACCCGGACGAGGGCGCACAGATACGCAGTATTTT.

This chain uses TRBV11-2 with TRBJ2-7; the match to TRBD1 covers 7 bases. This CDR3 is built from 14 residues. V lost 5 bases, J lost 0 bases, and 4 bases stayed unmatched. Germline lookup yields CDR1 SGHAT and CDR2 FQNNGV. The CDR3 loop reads CASSIRDSSYEQYF. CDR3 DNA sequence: TGTGCCAGCAGCATCCGGGACAGCTCCTACGAGCAGTACTTC.

CDR3 nucleotide sequence: TGCGCCAGCAGCCAAGAGAGACTAGCGGGGGAATCTTATAGCACAGATACGCAGTATTTT. It specifies CASSQERLAGESYSTDTQYF. This chain connects TRBV4-3 to TRBJ2-3; 12 nucleotides align to TRBD2. V was pared by 0 bases and J by 0 bases, with 10 bases of the junction left unmatched. The CDR3 has 20 residues. Germline CDR1 LGHNA, CDR2 YSLEER.

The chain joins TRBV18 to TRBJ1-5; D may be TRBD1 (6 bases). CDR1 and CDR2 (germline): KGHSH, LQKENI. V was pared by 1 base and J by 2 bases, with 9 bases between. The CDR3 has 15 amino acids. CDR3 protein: CASSPQQGGNQPQHF. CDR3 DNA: TGTGCCAGCTCACCACAACAGGGTGGCAATCAGCCCCAGCATTTT.

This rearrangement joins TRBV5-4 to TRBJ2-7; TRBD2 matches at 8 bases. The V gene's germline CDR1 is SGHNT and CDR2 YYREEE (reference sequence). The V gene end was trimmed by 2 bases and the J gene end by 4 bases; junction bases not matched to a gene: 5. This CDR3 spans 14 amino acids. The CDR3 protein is CASSFNGGAYEQYF. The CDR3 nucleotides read TGTGCCAGCAGCTTTAACGGGGGGGCTTACGAGCAGTACTTC.

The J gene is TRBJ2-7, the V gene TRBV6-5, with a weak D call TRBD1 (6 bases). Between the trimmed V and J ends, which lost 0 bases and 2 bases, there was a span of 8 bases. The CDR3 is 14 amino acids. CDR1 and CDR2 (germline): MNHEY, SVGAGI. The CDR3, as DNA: TGTGCCAGCAGTTACTCCCGGGACACCTACGAGCAGTACTTC. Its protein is CASSYSRDTYEQYF.

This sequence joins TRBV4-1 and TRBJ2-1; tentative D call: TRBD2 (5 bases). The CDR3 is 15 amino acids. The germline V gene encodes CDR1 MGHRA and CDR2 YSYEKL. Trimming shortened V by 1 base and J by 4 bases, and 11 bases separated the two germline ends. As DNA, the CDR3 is TGCGCCAGCAGCCAAGCGGGGTACAGTTACAATGAGCAGTTCTTC. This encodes CASSQAGYSYNEQFF.

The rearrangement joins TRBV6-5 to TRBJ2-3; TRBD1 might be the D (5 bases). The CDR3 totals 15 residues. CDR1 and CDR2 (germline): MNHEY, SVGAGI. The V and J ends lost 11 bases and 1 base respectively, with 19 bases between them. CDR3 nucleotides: TGTGCCTCGACCTACCGTGGCAGGGGCACAGATACGCAGTATTTT. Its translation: CASTYRGRGTDTQYF.

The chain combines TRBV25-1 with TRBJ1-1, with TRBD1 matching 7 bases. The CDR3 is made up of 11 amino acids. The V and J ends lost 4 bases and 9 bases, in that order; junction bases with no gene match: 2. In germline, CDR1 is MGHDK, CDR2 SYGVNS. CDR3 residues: CASSGQGKAFF. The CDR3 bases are TGTGCCAGCAGTGGACAGGGTAAAGCTTTCTTT.